This entry lists 6 T cell receptor beta chains sequenced from one sample in a study of T cells in Graves' hyperthyroidism and ophthalmopathy. The investigators amplified TCR beta CDR3 regions from RNA transcripts. The HTBI primer set was used in a first-round RT-PCR of the TCR CDR3. TCRdb processed the multiplex PCR reads anew with MiXCR; each CDR3 protein has one entry. Among roughly 180,000 distinct CDR3 sequences listed, about 17% were seen once. Source material: blood. Receptors originate from a woman in her fifties or sixties with Graves' hyperthyroidism.

This clonotype was detected only a few times. J is TRBJ1-2 and V is TRBV3-1; D gene unclear. V was shortened by 1 base and J by 5 bases, with 8 bases between the two germline ends. CDR1 is LGHDT and CDR2 is YNNKEL in the germline V gene (reference sequence). The CDR3 is 13 amino acids. The CDR3 reads CASSQVSNYGYTF. Here the CDR3 DNA reads TGTGCCAGCAGCCAAGTTAGCAATTATGGCTACACCTTC.

This clonotype has at least ten counts. This rearrangement joins TRBV9 to TRBJ2-3; TRBD1 matches 7 bases. There are 15 residues in the CDR3. Per germline, CDR1 SGDLS and CDR2 YYNGEE. V was clipped by 0 bases and J by 5 bases; unmatched bases: 6. CDR3 sequence (DNA): TGTGCCAGCAGCGTAGTGGGACAGAGTTTAGATACGCAGTATTTT. This sequence encodes CASSVVGQSLDTQYF.

The CDR3 spells CASSQEVSTPYNEQFF. CDR3 sequence (DNA): TGCGCCAGCAGCCAAGAGGTGTCTACCCCCTACAATGAGCAGTTCTTC. The chain combines TRBV4-3 with TRBJ2-1; D is undetermined. CDR3 size: 16 residues. Per the germline V gene, CDR1 is LGHNA and CDR2 is YSLEER. Trimming took off 0 bases at V and 2 bases at J, with 11 bases between the two ends.

With respect to this clonotype: A much more abundant neighbour one base away suggests this may be a read error. The chain joins TRBV2 to TRBJ2-7, with D perhaps TRBD1 or TRBD2 (5 bases each). The length of the CDR3 is 13 residues. Per the germline V gene, CDR1 is SNHLY and CDR2 is FYNNEI. This chain's CDR3 is CASSQGRSYKQYF. CDR3 sequence (DNA): TGTGCCAGCAGCCAGGGACGTTCCTACAAGCAGTACTTC. The whole variable domain, remainder taken from reference TRBV2 and TRBJ2-7, is EPEVTQTPSHQVTQMGQEVILRCVPISNHLYFYWYRQILGQKVEFLVSFYNNEISEKSEIFDDQFSVERPDGSNFTLKIRSTKLEDSAMYFCASSQGRSYKQYFGPGTRLTVT.

As for this clonotype: A read error is possible here, since a much larger clone lies one base away. The CDR3 sequence is CSARSRTSVLRYATQYF. CDR3 DNA: TGCAGTGCTAGATCTAGGACTAGCGTTTTGCGATACGCGACCCAGTACTTC. The chain joins TRBV20-1 to TRBJ2-5; 9 bases are a match to TRBD2. The germline CDR1 and CDR2 sequences are DFQATT and SNEGSKA (reference sequence). V gave up 2 bases and J gave up 7 bases; unmatched junction bases: 17. This CDR3 has 17 residues.

Many counts were recorded for this clonotype. The gene calls are TRBV27 and TRBJ2-1; 8 positions match TRBD1. This CDR3 is built from 11 residues. The germline V gene has CDR1 MNHEY and CDR2 SMNVEV (reference sequence). The trim removed 8 bases at V and 9 bases at J, leaving 3 bases unmatched. Here the CDR3 DNA reads TGTGCCAGCTCGACAGGGGTTGAGCAGTTCTTC. Translation: CASSTGVEQFF.